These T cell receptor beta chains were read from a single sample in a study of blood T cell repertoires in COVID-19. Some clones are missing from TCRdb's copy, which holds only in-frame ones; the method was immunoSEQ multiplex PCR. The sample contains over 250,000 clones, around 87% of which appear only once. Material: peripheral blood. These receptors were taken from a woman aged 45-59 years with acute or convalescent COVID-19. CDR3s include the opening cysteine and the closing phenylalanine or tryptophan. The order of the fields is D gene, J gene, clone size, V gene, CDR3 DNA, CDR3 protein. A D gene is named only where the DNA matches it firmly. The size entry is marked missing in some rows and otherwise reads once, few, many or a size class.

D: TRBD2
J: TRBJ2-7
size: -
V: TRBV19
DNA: TGTGCCAGTAGTACCCGGACTAGCGGTTACTACGAGCAGTACTTC
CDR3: CASSTRTSGYYEQYF

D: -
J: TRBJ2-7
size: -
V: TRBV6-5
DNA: TGTGCCAGTTTATCGAAAGGGGCAAGAGAGCAGTACTTC
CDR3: CASLSKGAREQYF

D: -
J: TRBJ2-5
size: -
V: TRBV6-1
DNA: TGTGCCAGCAGTGAATCGACAGGTACACAAGAGACCCAGTACTTC
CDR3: CASSESTGTQETQYF

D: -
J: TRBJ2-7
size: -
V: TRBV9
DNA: TGTGCCAGCAGCGTAGAGACAGGAGAAACCTACGAGCAGTACTTC
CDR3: CASSVETGETYEQYF

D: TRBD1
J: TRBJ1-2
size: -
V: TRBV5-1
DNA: TGCGCCAGCAGCTTGGGGGGAGCGGGACAGGGGATAGGCGGCTACACCTTC
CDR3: CASSLGGAGQGIGGYTF

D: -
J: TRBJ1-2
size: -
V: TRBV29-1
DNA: TGCAGCGTTGAAGACAGTTTCACCTTC
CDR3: CSVEDSFTF

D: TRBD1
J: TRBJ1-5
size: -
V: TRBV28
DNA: TGTGCCAGCAGTAGCTGGCCAGGGACAGCGGACACCCGGAGCAATCAGCCCCAGCATTTT
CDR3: CASSSWPGTADTRSNQPQHF

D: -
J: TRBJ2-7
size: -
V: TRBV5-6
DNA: TGTGCCAGCAGCGCCCTACAGGGGAGGAGATACTTC
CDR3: CASSALQGRRYF

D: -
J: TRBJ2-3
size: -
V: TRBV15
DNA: TGTGCCACCAGCAGAGAGACAGCGAGCACAGATACGCAGTATTTT
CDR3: CATSRETASTDTQYF

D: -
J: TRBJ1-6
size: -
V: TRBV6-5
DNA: TGTGCCAGCAGTTACTGGAACAGGGATTCACCCCTCCACTTT
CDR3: CASSYWNRDSPLHF

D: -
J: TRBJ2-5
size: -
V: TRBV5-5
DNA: TGTGCCAGCAGCGATTCAGGAAGAGAGACCCAGTACTTC
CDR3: CASSDSGRETQYF

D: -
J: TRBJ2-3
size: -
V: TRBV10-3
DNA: TGTGCCATCAGTGAAATAGCAGAAAAATGGACAGATACGCAGTATTTT
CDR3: CAISEIAEKWTDTQYF

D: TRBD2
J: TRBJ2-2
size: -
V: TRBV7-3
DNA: TGTGCCAGCAGCCGACTAGCGGAGAACACCGGGGAGCTGTTTTTT
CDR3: CASSRLAENTGELFF

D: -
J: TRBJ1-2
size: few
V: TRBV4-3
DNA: TGCGCCAGCAGCCAAGATTCCGAGGCTTATGGCTACACCTTC
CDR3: CASSQDSEAYGYTF

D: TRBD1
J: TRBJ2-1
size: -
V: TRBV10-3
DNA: TGTGCCATCAGTGAGTCGGGACGGGGGACAGGGGACAATGAGCAGTTCTTC
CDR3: CAISESGRGTGDNEQFF

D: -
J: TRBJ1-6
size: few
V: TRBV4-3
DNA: TGCGCCAGCAGCCAAGGCCCCGGACACCTCGGCTATAATTCACCCCTCCACTTT
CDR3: CASSQGPGHLGYNSPLHF

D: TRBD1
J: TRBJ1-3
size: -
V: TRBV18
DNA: TGTGCCAGCTCACCCTCGGGACAGCTTTCTGGAAACACCATATATTTT
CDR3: CASSPSGQLSGNTIYF

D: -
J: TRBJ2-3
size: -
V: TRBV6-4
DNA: TGTGCCAGCAGCACCGACAGTTTCGGGACAGATACGCAGTATTTT
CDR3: CASSTDSFGTDTQYF

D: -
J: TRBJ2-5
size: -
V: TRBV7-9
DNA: TGTGCCAGCAGCTTACGGCGGGAAGGGACCCAGTACTTC
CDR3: CASSLRREGTQYF

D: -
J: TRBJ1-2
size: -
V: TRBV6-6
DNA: TGTGCCAGCAGCCCCGGGATCGGCGATGGCTACACCTTC
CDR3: CASSPGIGDGYTF

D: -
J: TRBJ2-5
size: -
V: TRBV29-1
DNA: TGCAGCGTTGAGGGGCCCCGGGGGGAGACCCAGTACTTC
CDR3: CSVEGPRGETQYF

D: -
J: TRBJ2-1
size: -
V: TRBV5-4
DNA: TGTGCCAGCAGCTTATCGTACAGCTCCTACAATGAGCAGTTCTTC
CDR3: CASSLSYSSYNEQFF

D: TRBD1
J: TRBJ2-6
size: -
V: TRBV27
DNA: TGTGCCAGCAGTTCGCCTCGGGGACAGGGGGCAGATGGGGCCAACGTCCTGACTTTC
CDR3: CASSSPRGQGADGANVLTF

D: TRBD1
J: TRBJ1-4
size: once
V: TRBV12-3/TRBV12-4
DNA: TGTGCCAGTTCGTACGGGACAGGTGAAAAACTGTTTTTT
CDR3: CASSYGTGEKLFF

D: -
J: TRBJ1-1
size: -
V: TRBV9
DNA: TGTGCCAGCAGCGTAGGGACAACCAGCCTGAACACTGAAGCTTTCTTT
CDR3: CASSVGTTSLNTEAFF

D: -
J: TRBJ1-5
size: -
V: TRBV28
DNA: TGTGCCAGCAGTGAGCAGGGTCAGCCCCAGCATTTT
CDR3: CASSEQGQPQHF

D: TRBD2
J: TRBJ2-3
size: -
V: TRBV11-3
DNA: TGTGCCAGCAGCTTCGGGGGGGATACGCAGTATTTT
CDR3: CASSFGGDTQYF

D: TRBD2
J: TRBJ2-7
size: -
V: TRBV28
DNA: TGTGCCAGCAGCTATATAGCGGGATTCGGCTACGAGCAGTACTTC
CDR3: CASSYIAGFGYEQYF

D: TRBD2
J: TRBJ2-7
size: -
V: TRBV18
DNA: TGTGCCAGCTCACGGGGACTAGCGGGCTACGAGCAGTACTTC
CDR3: CASSRGLAGYEQYF

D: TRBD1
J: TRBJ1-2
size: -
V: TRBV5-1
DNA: TGCGCCAGCAGCTTACAGGGGGCCTATGGCTACACCTTC
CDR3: CASSLQGAYGYTF

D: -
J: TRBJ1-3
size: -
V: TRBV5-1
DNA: TGCGCCAGCAGCAGCCGCCGGGACATGGCTGGAAACACCATATATTTT
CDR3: CASSSRRDMAGNTIYF

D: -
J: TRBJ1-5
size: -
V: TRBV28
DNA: TGTGCCAGCAGTTTAAGGTGGGGGGGCAGGATGGGCAATCAGCCCCAGCATTTT
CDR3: CASSLRWGGRMGNQPQHF